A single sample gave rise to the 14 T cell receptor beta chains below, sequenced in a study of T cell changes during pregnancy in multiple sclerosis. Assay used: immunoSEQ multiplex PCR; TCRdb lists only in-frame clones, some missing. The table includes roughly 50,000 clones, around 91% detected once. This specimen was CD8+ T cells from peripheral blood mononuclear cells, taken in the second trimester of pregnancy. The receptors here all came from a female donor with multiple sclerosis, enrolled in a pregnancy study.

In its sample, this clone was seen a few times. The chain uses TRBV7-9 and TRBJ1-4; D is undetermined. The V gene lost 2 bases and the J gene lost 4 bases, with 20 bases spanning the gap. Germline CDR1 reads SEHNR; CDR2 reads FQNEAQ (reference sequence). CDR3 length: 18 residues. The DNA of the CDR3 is TGTGCCAGCAGCTTAACCGTCTCCCTTAAAGCGAATAATGAAAAACTGTTTTTT. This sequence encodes CASSLTVSLKANNEKLFF. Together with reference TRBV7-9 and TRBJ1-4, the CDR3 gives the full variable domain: DTGVSQNPRHKITKRGQNVTFRCDPISEHNRLYWYRQTLGQGPEFLTYFQNEAQLEKSRLLSDRFSAERPKGSFSTLEIQRTEQGDSAMYLCASSLTVSLKANNEKLFFGSGTQLSVL.

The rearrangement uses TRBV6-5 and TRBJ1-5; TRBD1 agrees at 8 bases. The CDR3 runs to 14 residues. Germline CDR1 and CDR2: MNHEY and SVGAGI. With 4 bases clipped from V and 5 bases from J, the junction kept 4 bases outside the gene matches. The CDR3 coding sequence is TGTGCCAGCAGTTCAGGACAGGGTTATCAGCCCCAGCATTTT. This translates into CASSSGQGYQPQHF.

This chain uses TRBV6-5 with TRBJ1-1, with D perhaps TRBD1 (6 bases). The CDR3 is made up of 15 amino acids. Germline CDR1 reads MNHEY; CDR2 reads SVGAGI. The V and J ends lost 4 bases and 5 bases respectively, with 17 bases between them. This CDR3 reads CASSSVRGVRTEAFF. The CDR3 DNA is TGTGCCAGCAGTTCCGTCAGGGGCGTTCGGACTGAAGCTTTCTTT.

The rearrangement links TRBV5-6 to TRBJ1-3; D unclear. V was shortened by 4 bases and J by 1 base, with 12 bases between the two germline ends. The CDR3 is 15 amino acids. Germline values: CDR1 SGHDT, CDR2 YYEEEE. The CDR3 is CASSPGGVSGNTIYF. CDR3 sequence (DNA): TGTGCCAGCAGCCCGGGAGGTGTGTCTGGAAACACCATATATTTT.

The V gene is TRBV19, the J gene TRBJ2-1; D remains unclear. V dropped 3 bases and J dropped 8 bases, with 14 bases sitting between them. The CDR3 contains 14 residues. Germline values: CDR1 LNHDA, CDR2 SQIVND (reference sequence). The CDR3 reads CASSISQLVYEQFF. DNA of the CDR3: TGTGCCAGTAGTATTTCACAGCTGGTCTATGAGCAGTTCTTC.

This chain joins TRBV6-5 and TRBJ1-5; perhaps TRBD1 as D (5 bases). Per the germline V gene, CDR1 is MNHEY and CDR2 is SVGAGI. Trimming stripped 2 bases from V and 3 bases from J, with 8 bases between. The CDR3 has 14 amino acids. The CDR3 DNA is TGTGCCAGCAGTTACGGCGGGGCCAATCAGCCCCAGCATTTT. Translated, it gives CASSYGGANQPQHF.

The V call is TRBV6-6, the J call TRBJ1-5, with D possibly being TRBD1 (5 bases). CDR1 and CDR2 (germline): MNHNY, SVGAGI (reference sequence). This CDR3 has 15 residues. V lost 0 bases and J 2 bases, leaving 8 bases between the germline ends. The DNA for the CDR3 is TGTGCCAGCAGTTACTCGGGCAGGGGCAATCAGCCCCAGCATTTT. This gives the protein CASSYSGRGNQPQHF.

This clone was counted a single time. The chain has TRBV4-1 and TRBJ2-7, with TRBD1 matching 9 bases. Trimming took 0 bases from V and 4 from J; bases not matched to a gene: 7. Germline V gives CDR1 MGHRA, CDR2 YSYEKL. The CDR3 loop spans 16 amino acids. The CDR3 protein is CASSQDPRTGDYEQYF. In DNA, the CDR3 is TGCGCCAGCAGCCAAGATCCAAGGACAGGGGATTACGAGCAGTACTTC.

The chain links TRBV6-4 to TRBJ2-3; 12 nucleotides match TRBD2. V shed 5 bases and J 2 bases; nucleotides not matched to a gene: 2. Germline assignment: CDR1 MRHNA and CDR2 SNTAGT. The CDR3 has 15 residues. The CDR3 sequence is CASSTSGGNTDTQYF. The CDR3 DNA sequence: TGTGCCAGCAGTACTAGCGGGGGGAACACAGATACGCAGTATTTT.

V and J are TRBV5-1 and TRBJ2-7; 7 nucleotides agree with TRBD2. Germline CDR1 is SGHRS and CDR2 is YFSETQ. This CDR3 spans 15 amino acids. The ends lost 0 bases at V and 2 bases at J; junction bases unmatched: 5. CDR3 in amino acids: CASSLVGGVPYEQYF. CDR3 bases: TGCGCCAGCAGCTTGGTGGGAGGGGTCCCCTACGAGCAGTACTTC.

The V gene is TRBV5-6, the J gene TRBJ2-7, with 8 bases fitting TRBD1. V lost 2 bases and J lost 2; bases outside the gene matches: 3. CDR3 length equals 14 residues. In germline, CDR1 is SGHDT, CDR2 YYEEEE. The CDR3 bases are TGTGCCAGCAGCTTAGAGACAGGGGCCTACGAGCAGTACTTC. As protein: CASSLETGAYEQYF.

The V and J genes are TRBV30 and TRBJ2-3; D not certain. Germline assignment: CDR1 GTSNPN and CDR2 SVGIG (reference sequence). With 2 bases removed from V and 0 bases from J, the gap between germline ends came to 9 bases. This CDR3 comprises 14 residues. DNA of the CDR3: TGTGCCTGGAGTTTGAGTACTAGCACAGATACGCAGTATTTT. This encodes CAWSLSTSTDTQYF.

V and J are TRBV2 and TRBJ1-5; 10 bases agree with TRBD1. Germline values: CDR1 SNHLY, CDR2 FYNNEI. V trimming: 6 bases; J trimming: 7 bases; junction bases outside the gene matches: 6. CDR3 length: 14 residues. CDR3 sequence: CASRGTGDDQPQHF. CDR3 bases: TGTGCCAGCAGGGGGACAGGGGATGACCAGCCCCAGCATTTT.

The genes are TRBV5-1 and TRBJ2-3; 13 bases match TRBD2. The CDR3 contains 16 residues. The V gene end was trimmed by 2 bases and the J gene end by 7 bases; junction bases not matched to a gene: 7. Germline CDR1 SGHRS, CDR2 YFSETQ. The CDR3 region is CASSLELAGGHNTQYF. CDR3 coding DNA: TGCGCCAGCAGCTTAGAACTAGCGGGGGGGCACAATACGCAGTATTTT.